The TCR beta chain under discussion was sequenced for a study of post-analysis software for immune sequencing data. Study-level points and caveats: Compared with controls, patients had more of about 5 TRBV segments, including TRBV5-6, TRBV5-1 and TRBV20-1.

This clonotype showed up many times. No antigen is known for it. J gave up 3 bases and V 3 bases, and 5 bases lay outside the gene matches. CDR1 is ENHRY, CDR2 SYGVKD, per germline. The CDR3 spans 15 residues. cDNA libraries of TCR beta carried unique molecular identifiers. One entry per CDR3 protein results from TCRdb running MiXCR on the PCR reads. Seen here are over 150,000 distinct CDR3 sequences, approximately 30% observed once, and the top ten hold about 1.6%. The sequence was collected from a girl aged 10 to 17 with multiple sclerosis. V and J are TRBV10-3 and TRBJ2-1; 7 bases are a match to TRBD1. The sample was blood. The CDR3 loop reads CAISERQGYYNEQFF. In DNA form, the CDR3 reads TGTGCCATCAGTGAAAGACAGGGATACTACAATGAGCAGTTCTTC.